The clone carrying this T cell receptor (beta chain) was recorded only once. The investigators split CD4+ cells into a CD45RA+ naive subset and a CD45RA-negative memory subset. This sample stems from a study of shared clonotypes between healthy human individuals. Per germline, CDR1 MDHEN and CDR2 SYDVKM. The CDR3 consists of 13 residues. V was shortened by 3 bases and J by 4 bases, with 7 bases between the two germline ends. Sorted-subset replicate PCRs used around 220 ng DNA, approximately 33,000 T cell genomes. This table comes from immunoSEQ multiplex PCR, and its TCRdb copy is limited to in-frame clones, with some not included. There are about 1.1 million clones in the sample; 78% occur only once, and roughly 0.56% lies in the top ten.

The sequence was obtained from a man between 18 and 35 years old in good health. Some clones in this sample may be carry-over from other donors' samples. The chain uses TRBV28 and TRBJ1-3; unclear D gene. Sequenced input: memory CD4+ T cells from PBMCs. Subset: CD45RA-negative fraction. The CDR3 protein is CASSLATGNTIYF. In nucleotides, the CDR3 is TGTGCCAGCAGTTTGGCCACCGGAAACACCATATATTTT.